This T cell receptor beta chain is from a study of blood T cell repertoires in COVID-19. On the study more broadly: Collection of acute and convalescent COVID-19 samples took place in the United States, Italy and Spain. T cells, B-cell-depleted T cells, or PBMCs provided the cDNA or gDNA that served as material.

The authors' processing: It was from reference gene primer amplification that nucleated cell counts were estimated. Data came from immunoSEQ multiplex PCR; TCRdb stores just in-frame clones and leaves some out. From that table come the V and J calls and clone size; the DNA was used to work out D and trimming. The data contain more than 110,000 clones, under 80% of them singletons. Trimming removed 5 bases from V and 1 base from J, with 14 bases in between. Germline V gives CDR1 SGHVS, CDR2 FQNEAQ. The CDR3 consists of 15 residues. The clonotype comes from a man at least 80 years old with acute or convalescent COVID-19. Sequences were obtained from peripheral blood. The V and J genes are TRBV7-8 and TRBJ1-1; possible D gene TRBD1, 5 bases. DNA of the CDR3: TGTGCCAGCAGCCCACCCTTCACAGGGAACACTGAAGCTTTCTTT. This gives the protein CASSPPFTGNTEAFF.